The next 10 T cell receptor beta chains were all read from a single sample in a study of cytomegalovirus exposure and HLA in healthy donors. The PCR contained 60 Vbeta and 13 Jbeta primers. Some clones are missing from TCRdb's copy, which holds only in-frame ones; the method was immunoSEQ multiplex PCR. The sample lists around 110,000 clones; 73% were seen once. The sequenced sample consisted of PBMCs. Receptor source: a man aged 25-45 years in good health and CMV-seronegative.

Details on this clone: The same CDR3 can be traced to other DNA sequences in this sample. This chain joins TRBV10-2 and TRBJ1-5; no clear D gene. The germline gives CDR1 WSHSY, CDR2 SAAADI. This CDR3 is built from 14 residues. With 0 bases removed from V and 2 bases from J, the gap between germline ends came to 5 bases. The CDR3, as DNA: TGCGCCAGCAGTGAGTCGAGGGGCAATCAGCCCCAGCATTTT. Translating gives CASSESRGNQPQHF.

This clone was found a few times. The chain joins TRBV11-2 to TRBJ1-5; no clear D gene. CDR3 size: 10 residues. The V gene's germline CDR1 is SGHAT and CDR2 FQNNGV. Trimming left V 5 bases short and J 12 bases short, with 8 bases between. As DNA, the CDR3 is TGTGCCAGCAGCCTCCAGTGCCAGCATTTT. Its translation is CASSLQCQHF.

This clone appeared once. The rearrangement links TRBV9 to TRBJ1-2, with 9 nucleotides matching TRBD1. In germline, CDR1 is SGDLS, CDR2 YYNGEE. After removal of 2 bases from V and 4 bases from J, the junction contained 18 bases not matched to a gene. CDR3 length: 19 amino acids. This chain's CDR3 is CASSVVPGQGSGLGYGYTF. For the CDR3, the DNA is TGTGCCAGCAGCGTCGTACCGGGACAGGGATCAGGATTGGGCTATGGCTACACCTTC. The full variable domain, completed using reference TRBV9 and TRBJ1-2, is DSGVTQTPKHLITATGQRVTLRCSPRSGDLSVYWYQQSLDQGLQFLIQYYNGEERAKGNILERFSAQQFPDLHSELNLSSLELGDSALYFCASSVVPGQGSGLGYGYTFGSGTRLTVV.

This clone was seen more than once but under ten times. The J gene is TRBJ1-5, the V gene TRBV6-5; perhaps TRBD1 as D (5 bases). The CDR3 is 15 residues long. Germline loops: CDR1 MNHEY, CDR2 SVGAGI. The V end was cut by 4 bases, the J end by 4 bases, with 14 bases between. The CDR3 loop is CASSSRQGWNQPQHF. CDR3 nucleotide sequence: TGTGCCAGCAGTTCACGGCAGGGATGGAATCAGCCCCAGCATTTT.

CDR3: CASSQDIGLASTDTQYF. The CDR3 nucleotides read TGCGCCAGCAGCCAAGATATTGGACTAGCCAGCACAGATACGCAGTATTTT. The V and J genes are TRBV4-1 and TRBJ2-3, with 8 bases matching TRBD2. V trimming: 0 bases; J trimming: 0 bases; junction bases outside the gene matches: 5. Germline loops: CDR1 MGHRA, CDR2 YSYEKL. CDR3 length: 17 residues.

The rearrangement links TRBV18 to TRBJ2-7, with 7 nucleotides matching TRBD2. The CDR3 totals 14 residues. Germline values: CDR1 KGHSH, CDR2 LQKENI. Unmatched junction bases numbered 10, after V lost 6 bases and J lost 5 bases. The CDR3 is CASSTAGAGDEQYF. In DNA, the CDR3 is TGTGCCAGCTCCACGGCGGGAGCCGGGGACGAGCAGTACTTC.

The chain carries TRBV2 and TRBJ1-5; D not resolved. CDR3 length: 14 residues. Germline values: CDR1 SNHLY, CDR2 FYNNEI. The V and J ends lost 7 bases and 2 bases respectively, with 12 bases between them. The CDR3 DNA reads TGTGCCAGCACGGCAGGACTTGGCAATCAGCCCCAGCATTTT. Its translation is CASTAGLGNQPQHF.

V is TRBV29-1 and J is TRBJ1-5, with 8 bases matching TRBD1. V shed 4 bases and J 8 bases; nucleotides not matched to a gene: 7. Germline CDR1 SQVTM, CDR2 ANQGSEA. CDR3 length equals 13 residues. The CDR3 here is CSVGQGLFEPQHF. The CDR3 nucleotides read TGCAGCGTTGGACAGGGGTTGTTTGAGCCCCAGCATTTT.

The V gene is TRBV2, the J gene TRBJ2-3, with TRBD2 matching over 7 bases. The germline V gene has CDR1 SNHLY and CDR2 FYNNEI. The V gene end was trimmed by 8 bases and the J gene end by 5 bases; junction bases not matched to a gene: 13. The CDR3 consists of 15 residues. CDR3 nucleotide sequence: TGTGCCAGCGGGAGGGCGGGAGTGAATGAAGATACGCAGTATTTT. Its translation: CASGRAGVNEDTQYF.

The J gene is TRBJ2-5, the V gene TRBV7-9; D perhaps matches TRBD2 (6 bases). Per the germline V gene, CDR1 is SEHNR and CDR2 is FQNEAQ (reference sequence). The CDR3 has 14 residues. With 5 bases removed from V and 5 bases from J, the gap between germline ends came to 15 bases. The CDR3 reads CASSPFVGGETQYF. The DNA for the CDR3 is TGTGCCAGCAGCCCTTTTGTAGGAGGGGAGACCCAGTACTTC.